These 29 T cell receptor beta chains came from one sample sequenced in a study of blood T cells in healthy people across ages. Together with a sample-barcoded 5' primer, a J-beta primer mix was included in a second PCR lasting about 7 to 11 cycles. TCRdb re-called the 5' RACE reads with MiXCR, one entry per CDR3 protein. Of about a million distinct CDR3 sequences listed, roughly half are singletons. The material sequenced was blood. Receptors were obtained from a woman aged 60-75 years in good health.

The V gene is TRBV7-2, the J gene TRBJ1-5; 9 bases are a match to TRBD1. Trimming removed 2 bases from V and 8 bases from J; junction bases left unmatched: 7. CDR1 and CDR2 (germline): SGHTA, FQGNSA. The CDR3 sequence is 15 residues long. This CDR3 is CASSLYGTGREPQHF. Written as DNA, the CDR3 is TGTGCCAGCAGCTTATACGGGACAGGGCGGGAGCCCCAGCATTTT.

The genes are TRBV27 and TRBJ2-5, with D perhaps given as TRBD1 or TRBD2 (5 bases each). The tail of the sequence fits TRBJ2-7 better, so the J call may be wrong. The CDR3 extends over 14 amino acids. The germline V gene encodes CDR1 MNHEY and CDR2 SMNVEV (reference sequence). CDR3 coding DNA: TGTGCCATCCATGGGACCTTAGCTTGGGGCGAGCAGTACTTC. Its translation: CAIHGTLAWGEQYF.

The chain carries TRBV12-3 or TRBV12-4 and TRBJ2-5; 7 bases agree with TRBD1. After removal of 8 bases from V and 0 bases from J, the junction contained 9 bases not matched to a gene. The CDR3 runs to 15 residues. The CDR3 DNA sequence: TGTGCCAGCGCGACAGGGCCACCCTACCAAGAGACCCAGTACTTC. Translated: CASATGPPYQETQYF.

The chain is built from TRBV19 and TRBJ2-4; no firm D call. V was pared by 2 bases and J by 0 bases, with 11 bases between. The CDR3 is 16 residues long. Germline lookup yields CDR1 LNHDA and CDR2 SQIVND (reference sequence). The CDR3 reads CASSISAGVAKNIQYF. The CDR3 nucleotides read TGTGCCAGTAGTATATCGGCAGGAGTAGCCAAAAACATTCAGTACTTC.

This chain links TRBV7-2 with TRBJ2-1; no clear D gene. This CDR3 is built from 15 residues. Trimming stripped 3 bases from V and 0 bases from J, with 9 bases between. Germline CDR1 reads SGHTA; CDR2 reads FQGNSA. The CDR3 coding sequence is TGTGCCAGCAGCTTCATCGTGGGCTCCTACAATGAGCAGTTCTTC. Amino acid sequence: CASSFIVGSYNEQFF.

CDR3 nucleotide sequence: TGTGCCAGCAGTGAAGCCGCCGAGGGGGGGCAGTACTTC. Its protein product is CASSEAAEGGQYF. This chain uses TRBV2 with TRBJ2-7, with D possibly called TRBD1 or TRBD2 (6 bases each). Per the germline V gene, CDR1 is SNHLY and CDR2 is FYNNEI. V was pared by 0 bases and J by 9 bases, with 12 bases between. This CDR3 has 13 amino acids.

V is TRBV28 and J is TRBJ2-4, with TRBD1 identical over 12 bases. The J segment lost 13 bases and the V segment lost 3 bases, leaving 10 bases of the junction unmatched. The CDR3 is 15 amino acids. CDR1 and CDR2 (germline): MDHEN, SYDVKM. CDR3 bases: TGTGCCAGCAGTTTGTCCGGGACAGGGGGCAGGGAGCAGTACTTC. Its translation is CASSLSGTGGREQYF.

This clonotype was picked up a small number of times. The gene calls are TRBV10-2 and TRBJ2-5; perhaps TRBD2 as D (5 bases). The CDR3 loop spans 18 amino acids. From germline, CDR1 is WSHSY and CDR2 SAAADI. V was shortened by 0 bases and J by 4 bases, with 21 bases between the two germline ends. The CDR3 loop is CASSESNRRRYRRETQYF. CDR3 coding DNA: TGCGCCAGCAGTGAGTCGAACCGCCGGAGGTACCGTAGAGAGACCCAGTACTTC.

This chain connects TRBV28 to TRBJ2-2; TRBD1 matches 8 bases. CDR1 is MDHEN, CDR2 SYDVKM, per germline. With 5 bases clipped from V and 0 bases from J, the junction kept 8 bases outside the gene matches. The CDR3 length is 17 residues. The CDR3 protein is CASSPPQQGANTGELFF. The CDR3 nucleotides read TGTGCCAGCAGTCCGCCGCAACAGGGGGCGAACACCGGGGAGCTGTTTTTT.

V usage is TRBV30 and J usage is TRBJ2-1; possible D gene TRBD2, 6 bases. This CDR3 is 16 amino acids long. Looked up from germline, CDR1 is GTSNPN and CDR2 is SVGIG (reference sequence). The ends were cut back, 1 base at V and 0 bases at J, with 13 bases in the middle. In DNA form, the CDR3 reads TGTGCCTGGAGTGGTCGGCGGGGCAACTCCTACAATGAGCAGTTCTTC. Amino acids: CAWSGRRGNSYNEQFF. Filled out from reference TRBV30 and TRBJ2-1, the complete variable domain reads SQTIHQWPATLVQPVGSPLSLECTVEGTSNPNLYWYRQAAGRGLQLLFYSVGIGQISSEVPQNLSASRPQDRQFILSSKKLLLSDSGFYLCAWSGRRGNSYNEQFFGPGTRLTVL.

This clonotype appeared a few times. This chain links TRBV15 with TRBJ2-3; maybe TRBD1 (5 bases). Between the trimmed V and J ends, which lost 0 bases and 6 bases, there was a span of 13 bases. Germline V gene data show CDR1 as LNHNV and CDR2 as YYDKDF (reference sequence). The CDR3 is 15 amino acids. The CDR3 loop is CATSRDGAGRDTQYF. The CDR3 DNA reads TGTGCCACCAGCAGAGATGGGGCAGGGCGGGATACGCAGTATTTT.

The chain joins TRBV20-1 to TRBJ2-7; D gene uncertain. Germline CDR1 reads DFQATT; CDR2 reads SNEGSKA (reference sequence). Trimming pared 0 bases from V and 4 bases from J, leaving 7 bases between. The CDR3 is made up of 12 amino acids. The CDR3, as DNA: TGCAGTGCTAGAGAATATCCGTACGAGCAGTACTTC. Translation: CSAREYPYEQYF.

This sequence joins TRBV4-3 and TRBJ2-3; unclear D gene. The germline CDR1 and CDR2 sequences are LGHNA and YSLEER. This CDR3 has 16 amino acids. The germline V and J ends were trimmed by 2 bases and 0 bases, with 12 bases remaining between them. CDR3 residues: CASSQFSIGSTDTQYF. Here the CDR3 DNA reads TGCGCCAGCAGCCAATTCTCGATCGGCAGCACAGATACGCAGTATTTT.

This clonotype was seen only a few times. V is TRBV29-1 and J is TRBJ2-7; 7 nucleotides agree with TRBD1. This CDR3 contains 12 residues. Per the germline V gene, CDR1 is SQVTM and CDR2 is ANQGSEA. The junction had 6 bases not matched to a gene; V was cut back by 6 bases and J by 4 bases. As DNA, the CDR3 is TGCAGCGTCGTCACAGGGGTATACGAGCAGTACTTC. Translating it yields CSVVTGVYEQYF.

The chain is built from TRBV6-6 and TRBJ2-7; 8 bases are a match to TRBD2. CDR3 size: 17 residues. CDR1 is MNHNY, CDR2 SVGAGI, per germline (reference sequence). V was pared by 2 bases and J by 3 bases, with 12 bases of the junction left unmatched. DNA for the CDR3: TGTGCCAGCAGTTACGGCTCCGCGACTAGCGTTTTCTACGAGCAGTACTTC. This translates into CASSYGSATSVFYEQYF.

This sequence joins TRBV28 and TRBJ2-7, with D maybe TRBD1 (8 bases). The CDR3 covers 15 residues. Germline-derived CDR1 and CDR2 are MDHEN and SYDVKM. The V and J ends lost 3 bases and 7 bases respectively, with 19 bases between them. This CDR3 reads CASSLGGTGSTEQYF. CDR3 bases: TGTGCCAGCAGTTTGGGGGGGACAGGATCTACAGAGCAGTACTTC.

The J gene is TRBJ2-5, the V gene TRBV6-2 or TRBV6-3; D gene unclear. Germline V gene sequence: CDR1 MNHEY, CDR2 SVGEGT. This CDR3 contains 15 residues. Trimming cost V 2 bases and J 0 bases, with 10 bases left between them. In nucleotides, the CDR3 is TGTGCCAGCAGTTACACACATTCGTACCAAGAGACCCAGTACTTC. It codes for CASSYTHSYQETQYF.

The chain carries TRBV6-1 and TRBJ2-7; 10 bases match TRBD2. The V and J ends lost 2 bases and 3 bases, in that order; junction bases with no gene match: 13. The CDR3 contains 18 residues. Germline-derived CDR1 and CDR2 are MNHNS and SASEGT. CDR3 amino acids: CASSENFPGGLAVYEQYF. For the CDR3, the DNA is TGTGCCAGCAGTGAAAATTTCCCCGGCGGACTAGCGGTCTACGAGCAGTACTTC.

The genes are TRBV6-5 and TRBJ1-1; 7 bases match TRBD1. The CDR3 sequence is 14 residues long. V shed 7 bases, J shed 10 bases, and the junction held 15 bases outside the gene matches. Germline V gives CDR1 MNHEY, CDR2 SVGAGI. The CDR3 here is CASNDRAHGGVAFF. In DNA form, the CDR3 reads TGTGCCAGCAACGACAGGGCCCACGGTGGTGTAGCTTTCTTT.

The rearrangement joins TRBV29-1 to TRBJ1-1; D not resolved. Between the trimmed V and J ends, which lost 7 bases and 1 base, there was a span of 13 bases. Germline loops: CDR1 SQVTM, CDR2 ANQGSEA. CDR3 length equals 13 residues. The CDR3 DNA follows: TGCAGCGCCGAGACCTCAGGGAACACTGAAGCTTTCTTT. It encodes CSAETSGNTEAFF.

The chain recombines TRBV27 with TRBJ2-5; TRBD1 or TRBD2 may be the D gene (6 bases each). Trimming left V 2 bases short and J 11 bases short, with 15 bases between. The CDR3 has 13 residues. Germline V gene lookup returns CDR1 MNHEY and CDR2 SMNVEV (reference sequence). The CDR3, as DNA: TGTGCCAGCAGTTTAGGGGGGCTGAGGGAGCAGTACTTC. It translates to CASSLGGLREQYF.

V and J are TRBV6-9 and TRBJ2-1; 10 bases align to TRBD2. Germline V lookup: CDR1 MNHGY, CDR2 SVAAGI. The CDR3 length is 14 residues. V was pared by 9 bases and J by 2 bases, with 4 bases of the junction left unmatched. CDR3 in DNA: TGTGCCAGTCCAAGCGGGAGGGCCTACAATGAGCAGTTCTTC. Protein: CASPSGRAYNEQFF.

The chain links TRBV29-1 to TRBJ1-1; tentatively, D is TRBD1 (5 bases). Germline CDR1 reads SQVTM; CDR2 reads ANQGSEA. V was cut by 4 bases and J by 3 bases, with 15 bases left in between. The CDR3 is made up of 14 amino acids. CDR3 protein: CSVGLRGGDTEAFF. In DNA, the CDR3 is TGCAGCGTTGGCCTCCGTGGGGGGGACACTGAAGCTTTCTTT.

The V and J genes are TRBV27 and TRBJ2-1; D gene uncertain. Germline V gives CDR1 MNHEY, CDR2 SMNVEV (reference sequence). The CDR3 consists of 11 residues. Trimming stripped 0 bases from V and 15 bases from J, with 9 bases between. The DNA of the CDR3 is TGTGCCAGCAGTTTATCTGGGTTGTGGTTCTTC. It encodes CASSLSGLWFF.

The rearrangement joins TRBV20-1 to TRBJ2-1, with 8 bases fitting TRBD1. The CDR3 sequence is 14 residues long. J was trimmed by 6 bases and V by 3 bases; bases with no gene match: 7. CDR1 and CDR2 from the germline V gene are DFQATT and SNEGSKA (reference sequence). The CDR3 DNA follows: TGCAGTGCTAGTATCAGGACAGGGATCAATGAGCAGTTCTTC. This encodes CSASIRTGINEQFF.

This clonotype has just a few counts. The rearrangement links TRBV6-2 or TRBV6-3 to TRBJ2-5; 11 bases are a match to TRBD1. After removal of 6 bases from V and 3 bases from J, the junction contained 9 bases not matched to a gene. The CDR3 contains 16 residues. The germline gives CDR1 MNHEY, CDR2 SVGEGT. Here the CDR3 reads CASRDRTGGSKETQYF. As DNA, the CDR3 is TGTGCCAGCAGGGACCGGACAGGGGGCTCCAAAGAGACCCAGTACTTC.

This chain joins TRBV25-1 and TRBJ2-5; 10 nucleotides align to TRBD1. This CDR3 has 14 residues. Germline CDR1 and CDR2: MGHDK and SYGVNS. V gave up 5 bases and J gave up 5 bases; unmatched junction bases: 5. In DNA form, the CDR3 reads TGTGCCAGCAGTATAGGGGACAGGGGCGAGACCCAGTACTTC. It codes for CASSIGDRGETQYF.

The chain couples TRBV29-1 to TRBJ1-2, with D possibly being TRBD1 (5 bases). This CDR3 has 12 amino acids. Germline V gene sequence: CDR1 SQVTM, CDR2 ANQGSEA. V lost 5 bases and J lost 4, with 11 bases in between. This CDR3 reads CSVIGGGYGYTF. CDR3 nucleotides: TGCAGCGTTATTGGGGGTGGCTATGGCTACACCTTC. Together with reference TRBV29-1 and TRBJ1-2, the CDR3 gives the full variable domain: SAVISQKPSRDICQRGTSLTIQCQVDSQVTMMFWYRQQPGQSLTLIATANQGSEATYESGFVIDKFPISRPNLTFSTLTVSNMSPEDSSIYLCSVIGGGYGYTFGSGTRLTVV.

This clonotype showed up many times. The V and J genes are TRBV28 and TRBJ2-5; D may be TRBD1 (6 bases). V dropped 6 bases and J dropped 5 bases, with 16 bases sitting between them. Germline CDR1 is MDHEN and CDR2 is SYDVKM. CDR3 length: 14 amino acids. The CDR3 loop reads CASSLSQGRETQYF. The CDR3 DNA follows: TGTGCCAGCAGCCTATCACAGGGTCGTGAGACCCAGTACTTC.